A selection of T cell receptor beta chains follows, all from one sample in a study of blood T cell repertoires in COVID-19. Only in-frame clones appear in the TCRdb table, and some are missing; sequencing was by immunoSEQ multiplex PCR. This table has some 270,000 clones, around 90% appearing once. Sequencing input: PBMCs or T cells enriched from blood (not recorded which). These receptors originate from a man aged 40-50 years who had been exposed to COVID-19. Each CDR3 is given with its conserved first and last residue. Fields, in order: V gene, clone size, J gene, CDR3 protein. Clone size is given for some rows only: seen once, a few or many times, or a class if the clone is expanded.

TRBV7-8	-	TRBJ1-3	CASSSASGAGNTIYF
TRBV20-1	-	TRBJ2-3	CSAGDLTSGLGDTQYF
TRBV30	-	TRBJ2-2	CAWSAGTNTGELFF
TRBV7-8	-	TRBJ2-7	CASSQRGQSSYEQYF
TRBV5-1	-	TRBJ1-3	CASSDRQDSGNTIYF
TRBV2	-	TRBJ1-5	CASSKDAGVNQPQHF
TRBV6-5	-	TRBJ2-4	CASSSVELAKNIQYF
TRBV6-2/TRBV6-3	-	TRBJ1-2	CASSTGQGAYGYTF
TRBV30	-	TRBJ2-2	CAWSETGLAGPTGELFF
TRBV5-1	-	TRBJ2-3	CASSLDGIGADTQYF
TRBV7-3	once	TRBJ1-4	CASSLKGQWPTNEKLFF
TRBV27	-	TRBJ1-6	CASSLTGDHSPLHF
TRBV2	-	TRBJ1-2	CASSEPTTGVYGYTF
TRBV18	-	TRBJ2-2	CASSRGSGTNTGELFF
TRBV7-2	once	TRBJ1-6	CASSQGGQNSPLHF
TRBV7-8	-	TRBJ1-5	CASSPSTGSNQPQHF
TRBV12-3/TRBV12-4	-	TRBJ2-7	CASSLRGRGEQYF
TRBV9	-	TRBJ1-1	CASSVGGSTEAFF
TRBV4-2	-	TRBJ2-7	CASSQAEGNSYEQYF
TRBV13	-	TRBJ2-5	CASSSAGGLAVQETQYF
TRBV4-1	-	TRBJ2-5	CASSQGRWEGKGETQYF
TRBV6-5	-	TRBJ1-2	CASKQVLEVVGGYTF
TRBV9	-	TRBJ1-4	CASSVGGQGRDEKLFF
TRBV2	-	TRBJ1-1	CASSSGQNTEAFF
TRBV5-1	-	TRBJ2-3	CASSFTGGTSGSTDTQYF
TRBV7-9	-	TRBJ1-1	CASSLAGVNTEAFF
TRBV7-9	-	TRBJ1-2	CASSLGRTGTTALTDGYTF
TRBV9	-	TRBJ1-2	CASSVTDRTGYTF
TRBV19	-	TRBJ2-2	CASSMPGGINTGELFF
TRBV25-1	-	TRBJ2-2	CASSDYHRATGELFF
TRBV2	-	TRBJ2-7	CASSVVLSYEQYF
TRBV19	-	TRBJ1-4	CASSRSANEKLFF
TRBV11-2	-	TRBJ1-5	CASSEQGAWQPQHF
TRBV28	-	TRBJ1-1	CASRSAGTGRLLAFF
TRBV5-1	-	TRBJ1-5	CASSLDGQSNQPQHF
TRBV9	-	TRBJ1-3	CASSERSGGFSSGNTIYF
TRBV5-1	-	TRBJ2-1	CASSAAESSYNEQFF
TRBV10-2	-	TRBJ1-1	CASSDTGQVNTEAFF
TRBV18	-	TRBJ2-2	CASSPQGPGELFF